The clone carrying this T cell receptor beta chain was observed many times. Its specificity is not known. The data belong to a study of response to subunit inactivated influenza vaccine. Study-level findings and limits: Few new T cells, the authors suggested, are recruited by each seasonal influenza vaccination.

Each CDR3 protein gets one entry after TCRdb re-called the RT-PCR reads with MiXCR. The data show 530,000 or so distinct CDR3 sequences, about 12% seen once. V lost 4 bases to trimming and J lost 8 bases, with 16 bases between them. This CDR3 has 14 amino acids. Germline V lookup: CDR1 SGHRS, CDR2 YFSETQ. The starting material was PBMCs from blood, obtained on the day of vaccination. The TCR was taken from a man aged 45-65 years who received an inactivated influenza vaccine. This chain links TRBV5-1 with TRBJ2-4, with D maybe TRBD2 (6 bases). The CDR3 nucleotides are TGCGCCAGCAGCCGGACTGGGGGGAGAGACATTCAGTACTTC. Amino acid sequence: CASSRTGGRDIQYF.